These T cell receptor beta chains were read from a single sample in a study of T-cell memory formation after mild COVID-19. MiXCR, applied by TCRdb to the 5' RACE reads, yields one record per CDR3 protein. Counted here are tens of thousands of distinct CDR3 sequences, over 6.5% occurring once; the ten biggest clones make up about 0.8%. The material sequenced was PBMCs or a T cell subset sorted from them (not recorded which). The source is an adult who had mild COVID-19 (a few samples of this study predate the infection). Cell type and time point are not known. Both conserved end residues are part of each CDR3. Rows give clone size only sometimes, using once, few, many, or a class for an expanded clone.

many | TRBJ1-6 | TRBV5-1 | CASSLDAASTLNSPLHF
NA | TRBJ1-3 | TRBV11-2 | CASSSTRDSGNTIYF
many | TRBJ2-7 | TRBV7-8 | CASSADRDYEQYF
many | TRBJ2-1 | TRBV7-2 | CASSSGNEQFF
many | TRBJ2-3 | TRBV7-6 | CASSLLDTDTQYF
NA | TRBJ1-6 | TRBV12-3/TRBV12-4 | CASSFGGGRGGNSPLHF
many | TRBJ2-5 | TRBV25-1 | CASSDLEVYQETQYF
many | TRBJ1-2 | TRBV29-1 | CSVEEGANYGYTF
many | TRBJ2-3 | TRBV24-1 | CATVGQRSTDTQYF
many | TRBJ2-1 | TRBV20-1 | CSASSGRVANNEQFF
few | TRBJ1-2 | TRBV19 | CASSTTGGASNYGYTF
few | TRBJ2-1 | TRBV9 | CASSEELNEQFF
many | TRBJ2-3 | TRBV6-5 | CASIAANTDTQYF
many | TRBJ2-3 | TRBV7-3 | CASSLRGRGTDTQYF
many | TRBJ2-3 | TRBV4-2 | CASSQIVAGGADTQYF
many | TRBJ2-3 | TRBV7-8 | CASSLGLAGISTNTQYF
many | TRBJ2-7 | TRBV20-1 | CSAKRASGNYEQYF
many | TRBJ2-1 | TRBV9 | CASSVDLWGAYNEQFF
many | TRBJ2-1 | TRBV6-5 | CASSYSMLAGGNEQFF
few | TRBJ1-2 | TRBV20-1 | CSARDYSLGYGYTF
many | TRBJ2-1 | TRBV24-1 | CATSDRGLAIDNEQFF
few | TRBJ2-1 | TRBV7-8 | CASSLGTGDVSYNEQFF
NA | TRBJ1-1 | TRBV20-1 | CSAQGGWDSEAFF
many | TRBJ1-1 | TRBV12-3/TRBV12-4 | CASSLDSPSGTEAFF
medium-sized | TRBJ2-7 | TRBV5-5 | CASSFLGGDSYEQYF
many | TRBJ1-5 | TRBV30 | CAWEEQGGQPQHF
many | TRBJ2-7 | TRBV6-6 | CASSYSIGPYEQYF
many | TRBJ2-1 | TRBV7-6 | CASSLTTQQFF
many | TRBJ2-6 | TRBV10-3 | CAIRGYWANVLTF
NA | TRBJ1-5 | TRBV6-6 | CASTGRVSNQPQHF
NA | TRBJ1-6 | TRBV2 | CASSSGTADNSPLHF
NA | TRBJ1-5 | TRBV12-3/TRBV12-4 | CASSLLSQPQHF
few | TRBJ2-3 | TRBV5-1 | CASSLATAGGPTDTQYF